The next 25 T cell receptor beta chains were all read from a single sample in a study of T cell responses to AZD1222 COVID-19 vaccine. Only in-frame clones appear in the TCRdb table, and some are missing; sequencing was by immunoSEQ multiplex PCR. The sample shows about 86,000 clones, around nine tenths of them seen only once. The sequencing used peripheral blood, collected on day 0 of MenACWY control vaccination. These receptors originate from an adult in good health.

This CDR3 reads CATSVEGFYGYTF. The CDR3, as DNA: TGTGCCACCAGTGTAGAAGGGTTCTATGGCTACACCTTC. The rearrangement joins TRBV24-1 to TRBJ1-2; D is uncertain. In germline, CDR1 is KGHDR, CDR2 SFDVKD. The CDR3 has 13 amino acids. V lost 5 bases and J lost 4, with 10 bases in between.

The rearrangement uses TRBV15 and TRBJ2-3, with 10 bases matching TRBD2. Germline V gene lookup returns CDR1 LNHNV and CDR2 YYDKDF (reference sequence). Unmatched junction bases numbered 1, after V lost 0 bases and J lost 1 base. This CDR3 is built from 16 residues. CDR3 DNA: TGTGCCACCAGCAGAGATGGGACTAGCGGCACAGATACGCAGTATTTT. Its translation: CATSRDGTSGTDTQYF.

The chain has TRBV29-1 and TRBJ2-7; no clear D gene. The V gene's germline CDR1 is SQVTM and CDR2 ANQGSEA. The CDR3 has 12 amino acids. Deletions cut 6 bases from V and 4 bases from J, with 13 bases between. The CDR3 coding sequence is TGCAGCGTCCAACAGACAAAATACGAGCAGTACTTC. Translated: CSVQQTKYEQYF.

J is TRBJ1-4 and V is TRBV5-1; D ambiguous. There are 17 residues in the CDR3. From germline, CDR1 is SGHRS and CDR2 YFSETQ. The ends were cut back, 1 base at V and 0 bases at J, with 13 bases in the middle. CDR3 amino acids: CASSLTQISATNEKLFF. The CDR3 region has the DNA TGCGCCAGCAGCTTGACACAGATCTCAGCAACTAATGAAAAACTGTTTTTT.

The chain links TRBV3-1 (or the pseudogene TRBV3-2) to TRBJ1-4; 7 bases line up with TRBD1. CDR1 and CDR2 (germline): LGHDT, YNNKEL (reference sequence). J gave up 12 bases and V 4 bases, and 5 bases lay outside the gene matches. The CDR3 consists of 12 residues. The CDR3 region is CASSPRQGELFF. CDR3 bases: TGTGCCAGCAGCCCCAGGCAGGGGGAACTGTTTTTT.

This chain connects TRBV6-5 to TRBJ1-2; the D is unclear. V was pared by 6 bases and J by 1 base, with 6 bases between. Germline CDR1 is MNHEY and CDR2 is SVGAGI. The CDR3 loop spans 12 amino acids. The CDR3 DNA reads as TGTGCCAGCAGCGGCAATAACTATGGCTACACCTTC. Protein sequence: CASSGNNYGYTF.

The chain links TRBV4-3 to TRBJ1-1; D is possibly TRBD1 (5 bases). V lost 0 bases and J 1 base, leaving 6 bases between the germline ends. This CDR3 region has 14 residues. Germline V gene data show CDR1 as LGHNA and CDR2 as YSLEER. CDR3 nucleotides: TGCGCCAGCAGCCAAGATCAGGGGAACACTGAAGCTTTCTTT. It yields the protein CASSQDQGNTEAFF.

This rearrangement joins TRBV5-5 to TRBJ1-4; no clear D. With 1 base removed from V and 3 bases from J, the gap between germline ends came to 10 bases. CDR3 length: 15 amino acids. From germline, CDR1 is SGHKS and CDR2 YYEKEE (reference sequence). The CDR3 nucleotides read TGTGCCAGCAGCTTGCAGCTCTTTTCTAATGAAAAACTGTTTTTT. Translated: CASSLQLFSNEKLFF.

The J gene is TRBJ2-7, the V gene TRBV12-3 or TRBV12-4; D is tentatively TRBD1 or TRBD2 (5 bases each). V was clipped by 4 bases and J by 6 bases, with 7 bases between them. The CDR3 spans 11 residues. CDR3 region: CASSWDLEQYF. The CDR3 nucleotides are TGTGCCAGCAGTTGGGACCTCGAGCAGTACTTC.

The genes are TRBV6-5 and TRBJ1-1, with no clear D. With 4 bases removed from V and 2 bases from J, the gap between germline ends came to 8 bases. The CDR3 length is 13 residues. The germline V gene encodes CDR1 MNHEY and CDR2 SVGAGI. Here the CDR3 DNA reads TGTGCCAGCAGTTCCCTATCCAACACTGAAGCTTTCTTT. This encodes CASSSLSNTEAFF.

This clone was picked up a small number of times. V is TRBV5-1 and J is TRBJ2-2; D may match TRBD1 or TRBD2 (5 bases each). Trimming shortened V by 4 bases and J by 2 bases, and 15 bases separated the two germline ends. This CDR3 has 16 amino acids. Per germline, CDR1 SGHRS and CDR2 YFSETQ. The CDR3 sequence: CASSGTGTVNTGELFF. The CDR3 DNA reads as TGCGCCAGCAGCGGGACGGGGACGGTCAACACCGGGGAGCTGTTTTTT.

This chain joins TRBV7-3 and TRBJ1-2, with D perhaps matching TRBD1 (5 bases). CDR3 length: 16 residues. Per the germline V gene, CDR1 is SGHTA and CDR2 is FQGTGA. The V gene lost 0 bases and the J gene lost 3 bases, with 14 bases spanning the gap. The CDR3 is CASSLTGTDPDYGYTF. Written as DNA, the CDR3 is TGTGCCAGCAGCTTAACGGGGACGGACCCGGACTATGGCTACACCTTC.

The chain has TRBV7-3 and TRBJ1-1; D is perhaps TRBD1 (5 bases). The germline V gene has CDR1 SGHTA and CDR2 FQGTGA. The V gene lost 1 base and the J gene lost 7 bases, with 10 bases spanning the gap. The CDR3 has 13 amino acids. CDR3 coding DNA: TGTGCCAGCAGCTTAAGGGTGGGGCGTGAAGCTTTCTTT. Translation: CASSLRVGREAFF.

This sequence joins TRBV19 and TRBJ1-2; TRBD1 matches 9 bases. CDR1 and CDR2 (germline): LNHDA, SQIVND (reference sequence). This CDR3 spans 14 amino acids. The V segment lost 7 bases and the J segment 8 bases; nucleotides outside the gene matches: 11. CDR3 in amino acids: CASTNRDRAEGYTF. The CDR3 coding sequence is TGTGCCAGTACCAACCGGGACAGGGCAGAAGGCTACACCTTC. Variable domain in full (rest from reference TRBV19 and TRBJ1-2): DGGITQSPKYLFRKEGQNVTLSCEQNLNHDAMYWYRQDPGQGLRLIYYSQIVNDFQKGDIAEGYSVSREKKESFPLTVTSAQKNPTAFYLCASTNRDRAEGYTFGSGTRLTVV.

The chain carries TRBV7-2 and TRBJ2-3; 8 bases agree with TRBD2. CDR3 length equals 17 residues. V lost 5 bases and J lost 2; bases outside the gene matches: 12. Germline V gives CDR1 SGHTA, CDR2 FQGNSA. CDR3 protein: CASSPPGLAGSTDTQYF. The DNA of the CDR3 is TGTGCCAGCAGCCCACCAGGACTAGCAGGATCCACAGATACGCAGTATTTT. Filled out from reference TRBV7-2 and TRBJ2-3, the complete variable domain reads GAGVSQSPSNKVTEKGKDVELRCDPISGHTALYWYRQSLGQGLEFLIYFQGNSAPDKSGLPSDRFSAERTGGSVSTLTIQRTQQEDSAVYLCASSPPGLAGSTDTQYFGPGTRLTVL.

The chain is built from TRBV12-5 and TRBJ2-2; 12 bases match TRBD2. Germline V gene lookup returns CDR1 LGHNT and CDR2 FRNRAP. V was clipped by 7 bases and J by 4 bases; unmatched bases: 7. This CDR3 has 16 amino acids. The CDR3 protein is CASAVGLAGSTGELFF. CDR3 DNA sequence: TGTGCTAGTGCCGTGGGACTAGCGGGTTCCACCGGGGAGCTGTTTTTT.

The chain joins TRBV28 to TRBJ1-5, with D possibly TRBD1 on 5 matching bases. In germline, CDR1 is MDHEN, CDR2 SYDVKM. This CDR3 contains 14 residues. V lost 7 bases, J lost 2 bases, and 12 bases lay in between. The CDR3 loop is CASTPQAGNQPQHF. For the CDR3, the DNA is TGTGCCAGCACCCCACAGGCGGGCAATCAGCCCCAGCATTTT.

The chain has TRBV30 and TRBJ2-7; perhaps TRBD2 as D (5 bases). The CDR3 consists of 12 residues. Per the germline V gene, CDR1 is GTSNPN and CDR2 is SVGIG (reference sequence). V was shortened by 7 bases and J by 3 bases, with 13 bases between the two germline ends. CDR3: CASSGSYYEQYF. The CDR3 DNA is TGTGCCTCAAGCGGCAGCTACTACGAGCAGTACTTC.

This clone is medium-sized within its sample. V gene TRBV4-3 combines with J gene TRBJ2-7; D is possibly TRBD1 (6 bases). Deletions cut 3 bases from V and 2 bases from J, with 14 bases between. This CDR3 region has 15 residues. The V gene's germline CDR1 is LGHNA and CDR2 YSLEER. This CDR3 is CASSQYWTAPYEQYF. The CDR3 bases are TGCGCCAGCAGCCAGTATTGGACAGCACCCTACGAGCAGTACTTC.

The chain recombines TRBV5-4 with TRBJ1-3; possibly TRBD1 for D (6 bases). This CDR3 is built from 15 residues. V was clipped by 4 bases and J by 4 bases, with 15 bases between them. In germline, CDR1 is SGHNT, CDR2 YYREEE (reference sequence). The CDR3 coding sequence is TGTGCCAGCAGCGACCGTCCAGGGGTGGGAAACACCATATATTTT. This codes for CASSDRPGVGNTIYF.

The V gene is TRBV19, the J gene TRBJ1-5; D gene unclear. Per germline, CDR1 LNHDA and CDR2 SQIVND (reference sequence). The CDR3 consists of 8 residues. Trimming cost V 9 bases and J 10 bases, with 4 bases left between them. The CDR3 sequence: CASQPQHF. Here the CDR3 DNA reads TGTGCCAGCCAACCCCAGCATTTT.

The genes are TRBV10-2 and TRBJ2-7; 9 nucleotides align to TRBD1. This CDR3 has 13 amino acids. V trimming: 6 bases; J trimming: 4 bases; junction bases outside the gene matches: 4. CDR1 is WSHSY and CDR2 is SAAADI in the germline V gene. The CDR3 loop reads CASREQGAYEQYF. In DNA form, the CDR3 reads TGCGCCAGCAGGGAACAGGGGGCGTACGAGCAGTACTTC.

The chain employs TRBV6-5 and TRBJ1-2; D uncertain. The CDR3 spans 14 residues. Germline CDR1 MNHEY, CDR2 SVGAGI. Deletions cut 6 bases from V and 0 bases from J, with 11 bases between. The CDR3 spells CASRKTATNYGYTF. CDR3 in DNA: TGTGCCAGCAGGAAGACGGCTACTAACTATGGCTACACCTTC.

This chain links TRBV14 with TRBJ1-1, with D perhaps TRBD1 (5 bases). Germline-derived CDR1 and CDR2 are SGHDN and FVKESK. The CDR3 runs 15 residues. V lost 6 bases and J lost 1, with 15 bases in between. The CDR3: CASRLLGVENTEAFF. The CDR3 bases are TGTGCCAGCAGACTTTTGGGGGTCGAGAACACTGAAGCTTTCTTT.

This chain links TRBV2 with TRBJ2-1; 7 bases agree with TRBD1. The germline CDR1 and CDR2 sequences are SNHLY and FYNNEI. V shed 7 bases and J 4 bases; nucleotides not matched to a gene: 13. This CDR3 has 16 residues. CDR3 sequence (DNA): TGTGCCAGCAAGGTGGAGGCAGGACAGGTATACAATGAGCAGTTCTTC. The encoded protein is CASKVEAGQVYNEQFF.